The 31 T cell receptor beta chains given below trace back to one sample, sequenced in a study of cytomegalovirus exposure and HLA in healthy donors. The assay was immunoSEQ multiplex PCR, and TCRdb's table has in-frame clones only and misses some. This table has under 200,000 clones, about 89% appearing once. The sequencing input was PBMCs. The origin of the receptors is a woman younger than 30 in good health and CMV-seropositive.

The chain carries TRBV5-4 and TRBJ2-3; 11 bases are shared with TRBD2. V shed 4 bases and J 5 bases; nucleotides not matched to a gene: 6. CDR1 SGHNT and CDR2 YYREEE come from the germline V gene (reference sequence). The length of the CDR3 is 15 residues. The CDR3 spells CASSDGTSGLDTQYF. The DNA for the CDR3 is TGTGCCAGCAGCGACGGGACTAGCGGCCTAGATACGCAGTATTTT.

V and J are TRBV10-3 and TRBJ1-1; weak D call: TRBD1 (5 bases). CDR3 size: 12 residues. V was pared by 4 bases and J by 7 bases, with 10 bases between. CDR1 and CDR2 (germline): ENHRY, SYGVKD. CDR3 coding DNA: TGTGCCATCAGTGGGGGGGGGATTGAAGCTTTCTTT. This translates into CAISGGGIEAFF.

V and J are TRBV13 and TRBJ2-7; possible D gene TRBD1, 6 bases. V was cut by 0 bases and J by 5 bases, with 11 bases left in between. Germline V gene lookup returns CDR1 PRHDT and CDR2 FYEKMQ (reference sequence). The CDR3 spans 14 residues. CDR3 region: CASSLGQGFDEQYF. The CDR3 DNA sequence: TGTGCCAGCAGCTTAGGACAGGGATTCGACGAGCAGTACTTC.

This sequence joins TRBV2 and TRBJ2-2, with 7 bases that match TRBD1. Germline V gene lookup returns CDR1 SNHLY and CDR2 FYNNEI. V lost 8 bases and J lost 4; bases outside the gene matches: 7. CDR3 length equals 14 residues. The CDR3 nucleotides read TGTGCCAGCGTCCAGGGGGAGAGCACCGGGGAGCTGTTTTTT. This translates into CASVQGESTGELFF.

The V gene is TRBV28, the J gene TRBJ1-1, with 7 positions matching TRBD1. CDR3 size: 14 residues. Germline values: CDR1 MDHEN, CDR2 SYDVKM. V trimming: 6 bases; J trimming: 0 bases; junction bases outside the gene matches: 4. The CDR3 here is CASRLGGLNTEAFF. As DNA, the CDR3 is TGTGCCAGCAGGTTAGGGGGCCTGAACACTGAAGCTTTCTTT.

This clone was detected once. V usage is TRBV5-1 and J usage is TRBJ2-7; no clear D gene. This CDR3 has 12 residues. With 5 bases removed from V and 4 bases from J, the gap between germline ends came to 10 bases. CDR1 is SGHRS, CDR2 YFSETQ, per germline. Here the CDR3 DNA reads TGCGCCAGCAGACTAAACCTATACGAGCAGTACTTC. Protein product: CASRLNLYEQYF.

V usage is TRBV9 and J usage is TRBJ1-2, with TRBD1 as a possible D gene (6 bases). This CDR3 is 15 amino acids long. The germline gives CDR1 SGDLS, CDR2 YYNGEE. Trimming removed 0 bases from V and 6 bases from J, with 15 bases in between. The CDR3: CASSVGVGASDGYTF. CDR3 DNA: TGTGCCAGCAGCGTAGGGGTGGGGGCGTCTGATGGCTACACCTTC.

The chain combines TRBV27 with TRBJ1-5, with 7 bases aligning to TRBD1. Germline CDR1 reads MNHEY; CDR2 reads SMNVEV (reference sequence). This CDR3 comprises 13 residues. Trimming took 6 bases from V and 6 from J; bases not matched to a gene: 5. The CDR3 protein is CASSSRTGQPQHF. In nucleotides, the CDR3 is TGTGCCAGCAGCTCCAGGACAGGTCAGCCCCAGCATTTT.

The chain links TRBV28 to TRBJ2-7; the match to TRBD1 covers 11 bases. The germline V gene has CDR1 MDHEN and CDR2 SYDVKM. The CDR3 loop spans 15 amino acids. J lost 2 bases, V lost 2 bases, and 2 bases had no gene match. The CDR3 DNA sequence: TGTGCCAGCAGTTTAATGGGACAGGGGGCCTACGAGCAGTACTTC. The encoded protein is CASSLMGQGAYEQYF.

The chain carries TRBV2 and TRBJ2-7; possibly TRBD1 for D (5 bases). V gave up 8 bases and J gave up 2 bases, with 7 bases separating them. Germline CDR1 SNHLY, CDR2 FYNNEI. The CDR3 runs 11 residues. CDR3 region: CASLTAYEQYF. The CDR3 region has the DNA TGTGCCAGCTTGACAGCCTACGAGCAGTACTTC.

V gene TRBV27 combines with J gene TRBJ2-1; 11 bases map to TRBD2. The CDR3 is 15 residues long. Germline V gene lookup returns CDR1 MNHEY and CDR2 SMNVEV (reference sequence). The V segment lost 2 bases and the J segment 8 bases; nucleotides outside the gene matches: 5. The CDR3 loop reads CASSLGLAGGDEQFF. The CDR3 nucleotides read TGTGCCAGCAGTTTAGGTCTAGCGGGAGGCGATGAGCAGTTCTTC.

The rearrangement joins TRBV4-1 to TRBJ2-1; no definite D call. With 1 base removed from V and 2 bases from J, the gap between germline ends came to 9 bases. From germline, CDR1 is MGHRA and CDR2 YSYEKL. The length of the CDR3 is 15 residues. CDR3 sequence: CASSQGSGAYNEQFF. In nucleotides, the CDR3 is TGCGCCAGCAGCCAAGGTAGTGGAGCCTACAATGAGCAGTTCTTC.

The chain couples TRBV19 to TRBJ1-4, with 7 bases that match TRBD1. The junction had 6 bases not matched to a gene; V was cut back by 10 bases and J by 4 bases. The CDR3 consists of 13 residues. The germline V gene encodes CDR1 LNHDA and CDR2 SQIVND (reference sequence). The CDR3 loop reads CATTGQLNEKLFF. Written as DNA, the CDR3 is TGTGCCACTACGGGACAGCTTAATGAAAAACTGTTTTTT.

This chain links TRBV23-1 with TRBJ2-5; TRBD1 might be the D (6 bases). TRBV23-1 is an ORF, and what it does is uncertain. The length of the CDR3 is 15 residues. The V end lost 3 bases, the J end lost 3 bases, and 14 bases lay between the germline ends. In nucleotides, the CDR3 is TGCGCCAGCAGTCACGTAACAGGGATGGAAGAGACCCAGTACTTC. As protein: CASSHVTGMEETQYF.

The chain recombines TRBV7-8 with TRBJ1-2, with D perhaps TRBD1 (5 bases). This CDR3 is built from 12 residues. V lost 0 bases and J lost 7, with 6 bases in between. CDR1 and CDR2 from the germline V gene are SGHVS and FQNEAQ. This chain's CDR3 is CASSLAGAGYTF. In DNA, the CDR3 is TGTGCCAGCAGCTTAGCAGGGGCTGGCTACACCTTC.

The V gene is TRBV7-2, the J gene TRBJ2-1; D is perhaps TRBD1 (5 bases). V was clipped by 5 bases and J by 13 bases, with 18 bases between them. This CDR3 is 13 amino acids long. From germline, CDR1 is SGHTA and CDR2 FQGNSA. The CDR3 DNA is TGTGCCAGCAGCCAAGTTGGCTCCAGGGAACAGTTCTTC. The encoded protein is CASSQVGSREQFF.

The chain employs TRBV25-1 and TRBJ2-5; a possible D gene is TRBD2 (6 bases). The V and J ends lost 4 bases and 5 bases respectively, with 11 bases between them. The germline V gene has CDR1 MGHDK and CDR2 SYGVNS. This CDR3 has 13 amino acids. CDR3 sequence: CASSGWGRETQYF. CDR3 nucleotide sequence: TGTGCCAGCAGTGGGTGGGGGAGGGAGACCCAGTACTTC.

This clone was found a few times. The V call is TRBV30, the J call TRBJ1-1; 7 nucleotides align to TRBD1. The CDR3 contains 13 residues. The V segment lost 2 bases and the J segment 5 bases; nucleotides outside the gene matches: 5. Germline V lookup: CDR1 GTSNPN, CDR2 SVGIG (reference sequence). Here the CDR3 reads CAWSPTGSTEAFF. CDR3 bases: TGTGCCTGGAGTCCGACAGGGTCAACTGAAGCTTTCTTT.

This chain uses TRBV5-4 with TRBJ2-7; 9 bases fit TRBD1. The CDR3 is 13 residues long. J was trimmed by 3 bases and V by 9 bases; bases with no gene match: 7. Germline V gene lookup returns CDR1 SGHNT and CDR2 YYREEE (reference sequence). The CDR3 DNA reads as TGTGCCACCGCCGGGACAGGGCACTACGAGCAGTACTTC. Translating it yields CATAGTGHYEQYF.

The V call is TRBV7-9, the J call TRBJ1-5; 11 bases agree with TRBD1. CDR3 length: 15 residues. V shed 5 bases and J 7 bases; nucleotides not matched to a gene: 7. The germline V gene has CDR1 SEHNR and CDR2 FQNEAQ (reference sequence). CDR3 protein: CASSRTGGGRQPQHF. CDR3 DNA sequence: TGTGCCAGCAGCAGGACAGGGGGCGGGAGGCAGCCCCAGCATTTT.

This clone was seen a few times. The V gene is TRBV2, the J gene TRBJ1-6; D is unresolved. The CDR3 has 14 amino acids. CDR1 SNHLY and CDR2 FYNNEI come from the germline V gene. V lost 3 bases to trimming and J lost 6 bases, with 9 bases between them. The CDR3 loop reads CASSEREANSPLHF. CDR3 sequence (DNA): TGTGCCAGCAGTGAGAGGGAGGCTAATTCACCCCTCCACTTT.

Only one count was recorded for this clone. J is TRBJ2-7 and V is TRBV2, with D possibly TRBD2 on 5 matching bases. The germline V gene encodes CDR1 SNHLY and CDR2 FYNNEI. The CDR3 totals 17 residues. Trimming took off 5 bases at V and 0 bases at J, with 20 bases between the two ends. For the CDR3, the DNA is TGTGCCAGCAGTCCTACGAGCGTAGCGTTAAGCTCCTACGAGCAGTACTTC. Residues: CASSPTSVALSSYEQYF.

This clone was observed a handful of times. The chain uses TRBV2 and TRBJ2-7; TRBD1 agrees at 7 bases. V lost 4 bases and J lost 2; bases outside the gene matches: 2. The CDR3 is 13 amino acids. Germline V CDR1 and CDR2: SNHLY, FYNNEI. In DNA, the CDR3 is TGTGCCAGCAGTGGGGGACAGACCTACGAGCAGTACTTC. It specifies CASSGGQTYEQYF.

V and J are TRBV28 and TRBJ1-1; 12 bases line up with TRBD1. The CDR3 contains 15 residues. V trimming: 6 bases; J trimming: 5 bases; junction bases outside the gene matches: 7. CDR1 and CDR2 (germline): MDHEN, SYDVKM. CDR3: CASRPGQGADTEAFF. The CDR3, as DNA: TGTGCCAGCAGGCCGGGACAGGGGGCTGATACTGAAGCTTTCTTT.

The chain has TRBV7-9 and TRBJ2-7; D perhaps matches TRBD1 (6 bases). Germline loops: CDR1 SEHNR, CDR2 FQNEAQ (reference sequence). The germline V and J ends were trimmed by 5 bases and 4 bases, with 9 bases remaining between them. The CDR3 is made up of 12 amino acids. As DNA, the CDR3 is TGTGCCAGCAGCCCAGGGGAGTACGAGCAGTACTTC. Protein sequence: CASSPGEYEQYF.

The chain combines TRBV6-5 with TRBJ2-1; tentatively, D is TRBD2 (7 bases). The V end lost 8 bases, the J end lost 2 bases, and 13 bases lay between the germline ends. From germline, CDR1 is MNHEY and CDR2 SVGAGI. CDR3 length: 14 residues. Here the CDR3 reads CASQERDTYNEQFF. CDR3 nucleotides: TGTGCCAGCCAAGAGCGGGACACCTACAATGAGCAGTTCTTC.

The count of this clone is one. This sequence joins TRBV15 and TRBJ2-3; TRBD1 might be the D (5 bases). The germline V gene encodes CDR1 LNHNV and CDR2 YYDKDF (reference sequence). V was clipped by 0 bases and J by 3 bases, with 16 bases between them. The CDR3 is made up of 17 amino acids. The CDR3 nucleotides read TGTGCCACCAGCAGAGAAGTGACAGCCACGCCTACAGATACGCAGTATTTT. This sequence encodes CATSREVTATPTDTQYF.

CDR3 sequence reads: CASSQLVTPYEQYF. In DNA form, the CDR3 reads TGCGCCAGCAGCCAACTAGTTACCCCCTACGAGCAGTACTTC. The chain carries TRBV4-3 and TRBJ2-7, with no clear D. Germline V gives CDR1 LGHNA, CDR2 YSLEER. Trimming stripped 2 bases from V and 2 bases from J, with 10 bases between. This CDR3 comprises 14 residues.

V usage is TRBV19 and J usage is TRBJ2-2, with D maybe TRBD1 (5 bases). V lost 5 bases and J 6 bases, leaving 13 bases between the germline ends. Germline CDR1 LNHDA, CDR2 SQIVND (reference sequence). The CDR3 consists of 14 residues. CDR3 nucleotides: TGTGCCAGTAGTCGGGCAAGGGGCGCCGGGGAGCTGTTTTTT. Protein: CASSRARGAGELFF. The variable domain in full, with the rest retrieved from reference TRBV19 and TRBJ2-2, is DGGITQSPKYLFRKEGQNVTLSCEQNLNHDAMYWYRQDPGQGLRLIYYSQIVNDFQKGDIAEGYSVSREKKESFPLTVTSAQKNPTAFYLCASSRARGAGELFFGEGSRLTVL.

The rearrangement links TRBV10-3 to TRBJ2-2, with D possibly TRBD2 on 5 matching bases. Trimming shortened V by 2 bases and J by 6 bases, and 19 bases separated the two germline ends. Germline loops: CDR1 ENHRY, CDR2 SYGVKD. This CDR3 is 17 amino acids long. CDR3 residues: CAISEGAVGLESGELFF. In nucleotides, the CDR3 is TGTGCCATCAGTGAGGGAGCGGTCGGATTAGAATCCGGGGAGCTGTTTTTT.

V and J are TRBV7-9 and TRBJ2-1, with 11 bases matching TRBD2. Germline V gene sequence: CDR1 SEHNR, CDR2 FQNEAQ (reference sequence). V dropped 6 bases and J dropped 7; count of bases not matched to a gene: 11. The CDR3 runs to 16 residues. CDR3 DNA sequence: TGTGCCAGCAGTTCCATAGCGGGGGGGCCGGAGAATGAGCAGTTCTTC. Protein product: CASSSIAGGPENEQFF.